In this sample, the clone carrying this T cell receptor (beta chain) turned up once. Its specificity is unknown. Germline CDR1 is PRHDT and CDR2 is FYEKMQ (reference sequence). The V and J ends lost 5 bases and 4 bases, in that order; junction bases with no gene match: 4. CDR3 length: 14 amino acids. It was with 60 Vbeta and 13 Jbeta primers that the PCR ran. Here immunoSEQ multiplex PCR was the method, and the copy in TCRdb shows in-frame clones only, minus some. The data hold 110,000 to 150,000 clones, with about 70% observed a single time. This specimen comes from a study of cytomegalovirus exposure and HLA in healthy donors. On the study more broadly: Most genotyped donors, about 81% of about 400, had Caucasian-associated genetic ancestry.

Study-wide findings and caveats: For most subjects, TCR beta sequences were reported to predict HLA-A and HLA-B alleles with accuracy. Presence/absence analyses assumed roughly uniform sequencing depth across donors, which may not hold. Another analysis was done later, and it associated 15,000 or so TCR beta sequences with HLA alleles at 0.05 false discovery rate.

The chain joins TRBV13 to TRBJ1-4, with TRBD1 matching over 7 bases. The sequence came from a woman aged 55 to 70 in good health and CMV-seropositive. The material sequenced was PBMCs. The CDR3 spells CASSLGQDNEKLFF. For the CDR3, the DNA is TGTGCCAGCAGCCTCGGACAGGATAATGAAAAACTGTTTTTT.